The 9 T cell receptor beta chains presented below share a single source sample, sequenced in a study of CXCR3-negative and CXCR3-positive naive CD8 T cells (dated 2019 in TCRdb). The paper as a whole reports these results and caveats: TRB CDR3s from CXCR3-positive naive cells showed higher hydrophobicity (lower Kidera factor 4), lower energy, and higher strength and volume indices than CXCR3-negative naive cells.

The antigens for these receptors are not known. Sequencer: NextSeq 550. The Human TCR Profiling Kit (MiLaboratory) was used to prepare UMI-labeled 5' RACE TRB cDNA libraries. The reads went through TCRdb reprocessing, and each CDR3 protein sequence gets one entry with no DNA. For this sample, the table gives tens of thousands of distinct CDR3 sequences. The top ten clones comprise around 0.62% of the sample. The sequencing input was naive CXCR3+ CD8+ T cells from blood. The meaning of the sample's cell subset or site label: CD45RO-CCR7+CD27+CD95- naive CD8+ T cells expressing CXCR3 (TNR3+). Receptor source: a human donor in good health. Some clones in this sample may be carry-over from other donors' samples.

J is TRBJ2-2 and V is TRBV7-6; absent DNA, TCRdb's TRBD2 call cannot be checked. The CDR3 contains 18 residues. The germline gives CDR1 SGHVS, CDR2 FNYEAQ. The CDR3 sequence is CASSLVGLAGMNTGELFF.

The CDR3 region is CASSYSRDKSSYEQYF. The chain is built from TRBV6-2 or TRBV6-3 and TRBJ2-7; TCRdb gives TRBD1 as the D gene, but with no DNA this cannot be confirmed. Germline CDR1 is MNHEY and CDR2 is SVGEGT. The CDR3 extends over 16 amino acids.

The chain carries TRBV18 and TRBJ1-3; TCRdb indicates TRBD1, and absent DNA this call remains unverified. The germline CDR1 and CDR2 sequences are KGHSH and LQKENI. There are 15 residues in the CDR3. CDR3 amino acids: CASSPDRRSGNTIYF.

The chain employs TRBV29-1 and TRBJ1-2; TCRdb's assignment of TRBD1 cannot be checked, as there is no DNA. Germline assignment: CDR1 SQVTM and CDR2 ANQGSEA. The CDR3 runs to 12 residues. CDR3 sequence reads: CSVTGVSDGYTF.

CDR3: CASSRRQGVGEPQHF. V is TRBV7-2 and J is TRBJ1-5; the D call of TRBD1 rests on TCRdb alone, since no DNA is present to check it. The CDR3 consists of 15 residues. The germline V gene has CDR1 SGHTA and CDR2 FQGNSA.

The chain employs TRBV7-8 and TRBJ2-7; TCRdb calls TRBD1, which cannot be checked without DNA. This CDR3 is 15 amino acids long. Per the germline V gene, CDR1 is SGHVS and CDR2 is FQNEAQ. Here the CDR3 reads CASSLEDILYERQYF.

The chain joins TRBV28 to TRBJ2-1; with no DNA, the TCRdb D assignment of TRBD2 cannot be verified. The CDR3 has 15 residues. Germline V gene data show CDR1 as MDHEN and CDR2 as SYDVKM. CDR3: CASRRTSGGIPEQFF.

The chain has TRBV28 and TRBJ1-5. Germline loops: CDR1 MDHEN, CDR2 SYDVKM. This CDR3 region has 15 residues. CDR3 loop: CASSYPRDSNQPQHF.

V and J are TRBV13 and TRBJ2-2; the TCRdb call, TRBD2, lacks DNA for checking. The CDR3 extends over 16 amino acids. Germline lookup yields CDR1 PRHDT and CDR2 FYEKMQ (reference sequence). The CDR3 sequence is CASSQAGTSATGELFF. Drawing the rest from reference TRBV13 and TRBJ2-2, the complete variable domain is AAGVIQSPRHLIKEKRETATLKCYPIPRHDTVYWYQQGPGQDPQFLISFYEKMQSDKGSIPDRFSAQQFSDYHSELNMSSLELGDSALYFCASSQAGTSATGELFFGEGSRLTVL.